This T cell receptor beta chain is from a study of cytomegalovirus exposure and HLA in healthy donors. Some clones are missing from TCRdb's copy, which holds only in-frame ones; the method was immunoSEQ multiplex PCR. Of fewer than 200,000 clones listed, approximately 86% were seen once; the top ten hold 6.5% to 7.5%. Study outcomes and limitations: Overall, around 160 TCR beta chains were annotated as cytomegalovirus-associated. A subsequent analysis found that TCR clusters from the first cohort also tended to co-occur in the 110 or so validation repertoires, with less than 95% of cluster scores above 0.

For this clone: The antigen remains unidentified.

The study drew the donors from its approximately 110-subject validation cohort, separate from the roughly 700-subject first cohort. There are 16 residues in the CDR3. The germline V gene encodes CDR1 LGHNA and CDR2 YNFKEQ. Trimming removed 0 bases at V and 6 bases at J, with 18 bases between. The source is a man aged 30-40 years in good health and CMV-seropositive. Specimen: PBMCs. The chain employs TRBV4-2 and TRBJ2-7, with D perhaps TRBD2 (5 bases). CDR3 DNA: TGTGCCAGCAGCCAAGAATCATCCCGAGGGTCCAGCGAGCAGTACTTC. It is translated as CASSQESSRGSSEQYF.